This T cell receptor (beta chain) was captured in a study of T-cell memory formation after mild COVID-19. For the study at large: Among the donors, TCR clusters were largely specific to each donor. Study-wide results and limits: Among contracting clones, CD4+ were mainly CM/EM and CD8+ enriched in EMRA.

The CDR3 is made up of 16 amino acids. Germline CDR1 reads SEHNR; CDR2 reads FQNEAQ (reference sequence). TCR alpha and TCR beta cDNA libraries with sample barcodes and UMIs came from 5'RACE using constant-segment primers. TCRdb called the 5' RACE reads again in MiXCR, with one record for every CDR3 protein. The sample records 250,000 to 300,000 distinct CDR3 sequences, 15% to 20% being singletons. In regard to this clonotype: Its specificity is not known. One junction end disagrees with the germline gene, perhaps due to a read error.

The genes are TRBV7-9 and TRBJ2-5; 13 nucleotides line up with TRBD2. The receptor was derived from a man aged 18 to 30 who had mild COVID-19 (a few samples of this study predate the infection). Cell type and time point are not known. Sequenced: PBMCs or a T cell subset sorted from them (not recorded which). CDR3 region: CASSPGLAGFKETQYF. DNA for the CDR3: TGTGCAAGCAGCCCGGGACTAGCGGGGTTTAAAGAGACCCAGTACTTC.